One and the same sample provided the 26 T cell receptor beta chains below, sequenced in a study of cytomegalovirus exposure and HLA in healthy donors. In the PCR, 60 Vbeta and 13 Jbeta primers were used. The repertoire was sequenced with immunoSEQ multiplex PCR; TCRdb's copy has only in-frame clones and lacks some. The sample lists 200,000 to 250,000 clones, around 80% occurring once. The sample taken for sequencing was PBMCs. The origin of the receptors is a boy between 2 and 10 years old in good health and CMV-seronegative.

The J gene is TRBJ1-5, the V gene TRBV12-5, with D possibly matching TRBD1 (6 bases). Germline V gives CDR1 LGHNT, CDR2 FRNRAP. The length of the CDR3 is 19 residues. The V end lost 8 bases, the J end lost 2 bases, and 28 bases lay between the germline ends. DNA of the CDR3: TGTGCTAGTACCATCTCTTGGGGGCGCGGAGATCCAGGCAATCAGCCCCAGCATTTT. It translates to CASTISWGRGDPGNQPQHF.

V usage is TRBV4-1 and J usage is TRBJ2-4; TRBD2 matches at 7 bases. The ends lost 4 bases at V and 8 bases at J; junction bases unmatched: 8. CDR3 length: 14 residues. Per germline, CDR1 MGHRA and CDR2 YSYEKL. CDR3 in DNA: TGCGCCAGCAGCCCGACGGGGGGTTATGACATTCAGTACTTC. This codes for CASSPTGGYDIQYF.

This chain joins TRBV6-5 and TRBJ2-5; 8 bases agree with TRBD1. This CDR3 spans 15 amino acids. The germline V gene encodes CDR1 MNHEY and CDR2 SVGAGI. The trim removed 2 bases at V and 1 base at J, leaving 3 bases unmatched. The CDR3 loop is CASSYGQGFQETQYF. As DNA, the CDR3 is TGTGCCAGCAGTTACGGACAGGGATTCCAAGAGACCCAGTACTTC.

The CDR3 loop reads CASSSPISGGQETQYF. The CDR3 DNA follows: TGTGCCAGCAGTTCCCCAATTAGCGGGGGACAAGAGACCCAGTACTTC. The chain recombines TRBV27 with TRBJ2-5; TRBD2 aligns across 9 bases. The V gene end was trimmed by 4 bases and the J gene end by 2 bases; junction bases not matched to a gene: 8. The CDR3 extends over 16 amino acids. The germline V gene encodes CDR1 MNHEY and CDR2 SMNVEV (reference sequence).

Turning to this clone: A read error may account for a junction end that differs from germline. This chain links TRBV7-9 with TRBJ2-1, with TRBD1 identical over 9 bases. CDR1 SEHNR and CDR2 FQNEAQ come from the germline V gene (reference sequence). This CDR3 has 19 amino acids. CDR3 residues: CSSFRGGKPGQGDSNEQFF. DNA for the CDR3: TGTTCCAGCTTCCGAGGGGGCAAACCGGGACAGGGCGATTCCAATGAGCAGTTCTTC. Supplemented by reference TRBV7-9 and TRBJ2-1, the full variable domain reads DTGVSQNPRHKITKRGQNVTFRCDPISEHNRLYWYRQTLGQGPEFLTYFQNEAQLEKSRLLSDRFSAERPKGSFSTLEIQRTEQGDSAMYLCSSFRGGKPGQGDSNEQFFGPGTRLTVL.

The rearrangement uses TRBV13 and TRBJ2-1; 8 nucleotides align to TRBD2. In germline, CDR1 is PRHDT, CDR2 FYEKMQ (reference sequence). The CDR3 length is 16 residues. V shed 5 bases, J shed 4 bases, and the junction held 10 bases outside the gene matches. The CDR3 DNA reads TGTGCCAGCAGCCCAGGGGCTAGCGGGTATTACAATGAGCAGTTCTTC. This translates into CASSPGASGYYNEQFF. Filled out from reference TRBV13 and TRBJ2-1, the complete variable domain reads AAGVIQSPRHLIKEKRETATLKCYPIPRHDTVYWYQQGPGQDPQFLISFYEKMQSDKGSIPDRFSAQQFSDYHSELNMSSLELGDSALYFCASSPGASGYYNEQFFGPGTRLTVL.

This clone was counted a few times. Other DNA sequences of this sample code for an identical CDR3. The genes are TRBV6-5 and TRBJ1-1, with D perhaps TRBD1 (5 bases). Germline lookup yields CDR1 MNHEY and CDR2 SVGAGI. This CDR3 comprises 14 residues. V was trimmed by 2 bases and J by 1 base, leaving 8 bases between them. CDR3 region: CASSYRGGNTEAFF. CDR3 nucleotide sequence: TGTGCCAGCAGTTACAGGGGCGGGAACACTGAAGCTTTCTTT.

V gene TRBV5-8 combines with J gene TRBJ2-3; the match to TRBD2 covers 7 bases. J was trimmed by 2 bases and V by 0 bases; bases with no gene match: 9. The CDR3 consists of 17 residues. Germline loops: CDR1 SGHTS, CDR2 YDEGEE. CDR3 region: CASSLERETLITDTQYF. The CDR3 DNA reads TGTGCCAGCAGCTTGGAGCGGGAAACCCTTATCACAGATACGCAGTATTTT.

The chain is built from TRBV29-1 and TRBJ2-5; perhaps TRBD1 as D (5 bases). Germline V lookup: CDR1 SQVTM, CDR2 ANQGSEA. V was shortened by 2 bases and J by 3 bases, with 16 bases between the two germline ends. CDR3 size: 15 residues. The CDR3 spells CSVESPGLREETQYF. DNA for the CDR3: TGCAGCGTTGAATCTCCAGGGTTACGAGAAGAGACCCAGTACTTC.

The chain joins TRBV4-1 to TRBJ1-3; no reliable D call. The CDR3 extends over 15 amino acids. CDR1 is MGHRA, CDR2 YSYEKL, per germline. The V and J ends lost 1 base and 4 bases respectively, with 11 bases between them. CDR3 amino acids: CASSQGPLQGNTIYF. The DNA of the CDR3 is TGCGCCAGCAGCCAAGGCCCTTTACAGGGAAACACCATATATTTT.

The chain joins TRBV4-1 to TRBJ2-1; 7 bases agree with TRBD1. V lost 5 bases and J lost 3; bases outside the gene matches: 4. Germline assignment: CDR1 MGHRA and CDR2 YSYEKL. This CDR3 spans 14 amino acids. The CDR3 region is CASSTRQGYNEQFF. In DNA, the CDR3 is TGCGCCAGCAGCACTCGACAGGGCTACAATGAGCAGTTCTTC.

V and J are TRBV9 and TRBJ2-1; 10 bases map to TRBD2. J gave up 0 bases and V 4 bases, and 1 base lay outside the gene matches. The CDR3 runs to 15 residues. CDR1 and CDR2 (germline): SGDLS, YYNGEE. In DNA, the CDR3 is TGTGCCAGCAGCACTAGCGGGAACTCCTACAATGAGCAGTTCTTC. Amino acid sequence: CASSTSGNSYNEQFF.

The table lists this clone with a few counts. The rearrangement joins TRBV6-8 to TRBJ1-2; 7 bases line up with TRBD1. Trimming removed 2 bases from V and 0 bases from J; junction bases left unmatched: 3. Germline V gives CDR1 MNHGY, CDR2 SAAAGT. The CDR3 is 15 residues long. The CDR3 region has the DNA TGTGCCAGCAGTTACAGGGGGCTAGCTAACTATGGCTACACCTTC. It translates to CASSYRGLANYGYTF.

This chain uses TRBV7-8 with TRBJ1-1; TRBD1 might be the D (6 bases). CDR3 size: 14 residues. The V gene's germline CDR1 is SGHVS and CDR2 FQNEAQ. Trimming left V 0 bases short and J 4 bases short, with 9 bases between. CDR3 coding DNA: TGTGCCAGCAGCTTAGCCAGGGGCGGCACTGAAGCTTTCTTT. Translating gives CASSLARGGTEAFF.

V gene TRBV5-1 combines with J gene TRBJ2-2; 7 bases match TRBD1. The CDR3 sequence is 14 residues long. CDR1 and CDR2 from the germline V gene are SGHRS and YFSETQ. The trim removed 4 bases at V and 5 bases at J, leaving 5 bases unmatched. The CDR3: CASSRTGATGELFF. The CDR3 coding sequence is TGCGCCAGCAGCAGGACAGGAGCAACCGGGGAGCTGTTTTTT.

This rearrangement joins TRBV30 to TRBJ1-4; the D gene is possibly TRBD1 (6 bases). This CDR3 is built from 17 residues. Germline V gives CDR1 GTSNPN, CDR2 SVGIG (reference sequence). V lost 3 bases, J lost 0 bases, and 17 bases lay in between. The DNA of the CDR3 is TGTGCCTGGAGACGGACAGCCGGCGAACCAACTAATGAAAAACTGTTTTTT. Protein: CAWRRTAGEPTNEKLFF. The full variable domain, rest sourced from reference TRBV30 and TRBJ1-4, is SQTIHQWPATLVQPVGSPLSLECTVEGTSNPNLYWYRQAAGRGLQLLFYSVGIGQISSEVPQNLSASRPQDRQFILSSKKLLLSDSGFYLCAWRRTAGEPTNEKLFFGSGTQLSVL.

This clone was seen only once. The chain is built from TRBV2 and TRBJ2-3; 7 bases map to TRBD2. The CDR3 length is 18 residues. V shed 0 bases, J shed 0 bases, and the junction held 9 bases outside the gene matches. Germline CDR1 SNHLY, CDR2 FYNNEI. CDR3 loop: CASSEAPFSGTSTDTQYF. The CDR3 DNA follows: TGTGCCAGCAGTGAAGCGCCATTCAGCGGGACTAGCACAGATACGCAGTATTTT.

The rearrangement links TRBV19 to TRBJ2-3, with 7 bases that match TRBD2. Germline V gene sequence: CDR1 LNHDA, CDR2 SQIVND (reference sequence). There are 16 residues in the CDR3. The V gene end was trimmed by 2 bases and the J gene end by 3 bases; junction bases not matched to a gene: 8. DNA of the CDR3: TGTGCCAGTAGTATAAACCGGGCGGGAGTAACAGATACGCAGTATTTT. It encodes CASSINRAGVTDTQYF.

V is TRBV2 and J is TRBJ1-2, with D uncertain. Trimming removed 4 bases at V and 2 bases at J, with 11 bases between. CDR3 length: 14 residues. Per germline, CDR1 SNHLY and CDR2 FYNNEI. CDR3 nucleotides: TGTGCCAGCAGTGTGGGCAGATACAACTATGGCTACACCTTC. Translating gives CASSVGRYNYGYTF.

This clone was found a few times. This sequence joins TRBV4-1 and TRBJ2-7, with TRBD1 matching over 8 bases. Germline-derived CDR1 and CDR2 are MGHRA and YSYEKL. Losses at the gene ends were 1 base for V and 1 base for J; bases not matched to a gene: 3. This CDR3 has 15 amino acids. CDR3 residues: CASSQADRASYEQYF. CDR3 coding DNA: TGCGCCAGCAGCCAAGCGGACAGGGCTTCCTACGAGCAGTACTTC.

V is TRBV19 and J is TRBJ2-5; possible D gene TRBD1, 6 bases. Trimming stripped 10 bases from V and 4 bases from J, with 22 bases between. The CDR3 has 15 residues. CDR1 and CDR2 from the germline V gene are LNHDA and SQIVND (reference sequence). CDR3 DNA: TGTGCCACCGTGATTTTTGAGGGGGACCGAGAGACCCAGTACTTC. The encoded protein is CATVIFEGDRETQYF.

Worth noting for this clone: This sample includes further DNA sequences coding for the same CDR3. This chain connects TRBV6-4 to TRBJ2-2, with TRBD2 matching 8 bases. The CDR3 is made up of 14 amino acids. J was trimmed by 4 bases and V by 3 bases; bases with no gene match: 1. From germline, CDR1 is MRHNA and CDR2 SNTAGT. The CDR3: CASSELAATGELFF. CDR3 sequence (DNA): TGTGCCAGCAGTGAACTAGCGGCCACCGGGGAGCTGTTTTTT.

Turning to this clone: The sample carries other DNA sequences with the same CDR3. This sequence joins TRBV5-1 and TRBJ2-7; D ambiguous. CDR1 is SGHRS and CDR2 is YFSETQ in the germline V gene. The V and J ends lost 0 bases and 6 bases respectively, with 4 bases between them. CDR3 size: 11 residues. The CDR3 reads CASSLAGEQYF. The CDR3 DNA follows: TGCGCCAGCAGCTTGGCCGGCGAGCAGTACTTC.

CDR3 sequence: CASSHNRADTQYF. CDR3 DNA: TGTGCCAGCAGCCATAACAGGGCAGATACGCAGTATTTT. This rearrangement joins TRBV14 to TRBJ2-3, with TRBD1 as a possible D gene (6 bases). V shed 3 bases and J shed 4 bases, with 8 bases lying between them. Germline V lookup: CDR1 SGHDN, CDR2 FVKESK. CDR3 length: 13 residues.

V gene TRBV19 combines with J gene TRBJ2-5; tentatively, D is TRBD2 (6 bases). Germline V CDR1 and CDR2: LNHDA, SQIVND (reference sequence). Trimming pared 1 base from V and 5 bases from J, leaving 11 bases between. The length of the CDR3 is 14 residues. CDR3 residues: CASSIGGGRETQYF. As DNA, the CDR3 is TGTGCCAGTAGTATAGGCGGTGGGAGGGAGACCCAGTACTTC.

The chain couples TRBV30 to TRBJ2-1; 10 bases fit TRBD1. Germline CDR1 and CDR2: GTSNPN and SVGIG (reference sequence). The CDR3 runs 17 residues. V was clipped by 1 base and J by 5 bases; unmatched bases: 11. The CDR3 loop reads CAWSEKKPGQGNNEQFF. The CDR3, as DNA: TGTGCCTGGAGTGAAAAAAAACCGGGACAGGGGAACAATGAGCAGTTCTTC.